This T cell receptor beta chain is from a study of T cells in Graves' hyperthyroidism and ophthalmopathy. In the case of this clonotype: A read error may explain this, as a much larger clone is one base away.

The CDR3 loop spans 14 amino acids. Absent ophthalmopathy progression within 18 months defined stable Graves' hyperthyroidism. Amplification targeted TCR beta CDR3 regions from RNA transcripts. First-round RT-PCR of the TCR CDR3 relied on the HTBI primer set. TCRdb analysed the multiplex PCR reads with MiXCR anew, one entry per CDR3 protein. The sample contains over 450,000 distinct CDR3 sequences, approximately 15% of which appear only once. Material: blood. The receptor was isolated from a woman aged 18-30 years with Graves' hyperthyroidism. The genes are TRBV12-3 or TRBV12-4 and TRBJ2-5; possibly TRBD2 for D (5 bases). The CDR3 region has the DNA TGTGCCAGCAGCCCCACTAGAGGTGGGGAGACCCAGTGCTTC. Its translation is CASSPTRGGETQCF.